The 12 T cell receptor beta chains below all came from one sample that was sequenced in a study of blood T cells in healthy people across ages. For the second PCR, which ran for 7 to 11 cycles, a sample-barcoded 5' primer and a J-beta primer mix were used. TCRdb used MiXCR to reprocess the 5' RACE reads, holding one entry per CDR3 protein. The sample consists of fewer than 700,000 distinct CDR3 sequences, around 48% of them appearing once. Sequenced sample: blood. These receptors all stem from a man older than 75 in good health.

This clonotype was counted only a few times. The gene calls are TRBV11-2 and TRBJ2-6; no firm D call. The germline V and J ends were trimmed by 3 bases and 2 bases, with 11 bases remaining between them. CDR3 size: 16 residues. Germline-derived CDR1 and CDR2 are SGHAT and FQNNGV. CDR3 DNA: TGTGCCAGCAGCTTTAGCTTTGGACCTGGGGCCAACGTCCTGACTTTC. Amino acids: CASSFSFGPGANVLTF.

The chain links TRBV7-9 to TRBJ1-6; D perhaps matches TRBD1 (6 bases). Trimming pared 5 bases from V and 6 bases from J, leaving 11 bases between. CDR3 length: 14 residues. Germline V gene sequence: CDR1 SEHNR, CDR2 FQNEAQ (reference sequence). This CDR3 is CASSGLQGNSPLHF. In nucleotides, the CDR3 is TGTGCCAGCAGCGGGTTACAGGGTAATTCACCCCTCCACTTT.

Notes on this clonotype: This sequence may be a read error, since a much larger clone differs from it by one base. The CDR3 region is CSAEVDQRDTQYF. DNA of the CDR3: TGCAGCGCTGAAGTCGACCAAAGAGATACGCAGTATTTT. The chain links TRBV29-1 to TRBJ2-3, with D uncertain. This CDR3 is built from 13 residues. Germline V lookup: CDR1 SQVTM, CDR2 ANQGSEA.

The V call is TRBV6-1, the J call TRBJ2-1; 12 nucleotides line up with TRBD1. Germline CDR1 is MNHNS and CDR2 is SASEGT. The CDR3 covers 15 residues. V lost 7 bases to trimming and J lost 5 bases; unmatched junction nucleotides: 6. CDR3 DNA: TGTGCCAGCACCCTGGGACAGGGGGCCAACAATGAGCAGTTCTTC. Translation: CASTLGQGANNEQFF.

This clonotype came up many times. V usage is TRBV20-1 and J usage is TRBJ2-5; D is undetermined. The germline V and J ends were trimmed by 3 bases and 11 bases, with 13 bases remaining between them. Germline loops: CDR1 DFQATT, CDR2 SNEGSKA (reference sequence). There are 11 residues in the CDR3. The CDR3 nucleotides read TGCAGTGCTAGTTCGGCCTTGCAGCAGTACTTC. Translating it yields CSASSALQQYF.

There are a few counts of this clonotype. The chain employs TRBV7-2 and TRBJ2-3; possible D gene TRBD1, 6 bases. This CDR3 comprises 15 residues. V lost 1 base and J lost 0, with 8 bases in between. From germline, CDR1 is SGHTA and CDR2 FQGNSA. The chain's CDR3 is CASSLGGHSTDTQYF. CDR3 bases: TGTGCCAGCAGCTTAGGGGGGCACAGCACAGATACGCAGTATTTT.

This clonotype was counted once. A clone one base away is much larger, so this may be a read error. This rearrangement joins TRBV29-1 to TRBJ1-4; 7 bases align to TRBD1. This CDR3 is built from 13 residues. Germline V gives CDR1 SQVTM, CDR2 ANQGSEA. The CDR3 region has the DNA TGCAGCGAAAGACAGGGAACTAATGAAAAACCGTTTTTT. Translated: CSERQGTNEKPFF.

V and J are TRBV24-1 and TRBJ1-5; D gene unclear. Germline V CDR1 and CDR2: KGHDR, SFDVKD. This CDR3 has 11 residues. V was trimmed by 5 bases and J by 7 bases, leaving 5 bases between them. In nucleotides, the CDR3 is TGTGCCACCAGTGGCGGCCAGCCCCAGCATTTT. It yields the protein CATSGGQPQHF.

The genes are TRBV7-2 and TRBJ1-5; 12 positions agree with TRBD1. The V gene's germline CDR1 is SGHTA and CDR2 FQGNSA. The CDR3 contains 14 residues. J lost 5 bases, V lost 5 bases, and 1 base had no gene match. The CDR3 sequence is CASSGTGGDQPQHF. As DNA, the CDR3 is TGTGCCAGCAGCGGGACAGGGGGCGATCAGCCCCAGCATTTT.

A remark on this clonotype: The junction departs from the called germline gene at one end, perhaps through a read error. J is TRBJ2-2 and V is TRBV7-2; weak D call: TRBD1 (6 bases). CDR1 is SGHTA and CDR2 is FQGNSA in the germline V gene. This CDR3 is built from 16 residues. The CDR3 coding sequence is TGTGTCAGCAGCTTACAGGGCGGCCGCAACACCGGGGAGCTGTTTTTT. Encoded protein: CVSSLQGGRNTGELFF.

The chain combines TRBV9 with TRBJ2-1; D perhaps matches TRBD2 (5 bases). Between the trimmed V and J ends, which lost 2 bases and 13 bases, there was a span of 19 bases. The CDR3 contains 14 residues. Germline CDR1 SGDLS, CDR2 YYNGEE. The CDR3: CASSVTLGGETQFF. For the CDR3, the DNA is TGTGCCAGCAGCGTCACACTAGGTGGAGAGACCCAGTTCTTC.

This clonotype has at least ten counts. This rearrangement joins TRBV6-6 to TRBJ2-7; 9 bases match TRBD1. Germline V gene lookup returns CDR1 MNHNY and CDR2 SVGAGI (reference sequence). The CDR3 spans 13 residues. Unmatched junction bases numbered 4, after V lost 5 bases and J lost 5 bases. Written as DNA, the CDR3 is TGTGCCAGCAGTCCGGACAGGGGTAACGAGCAGTACTTC. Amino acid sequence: CASSPDRGNEQYF.